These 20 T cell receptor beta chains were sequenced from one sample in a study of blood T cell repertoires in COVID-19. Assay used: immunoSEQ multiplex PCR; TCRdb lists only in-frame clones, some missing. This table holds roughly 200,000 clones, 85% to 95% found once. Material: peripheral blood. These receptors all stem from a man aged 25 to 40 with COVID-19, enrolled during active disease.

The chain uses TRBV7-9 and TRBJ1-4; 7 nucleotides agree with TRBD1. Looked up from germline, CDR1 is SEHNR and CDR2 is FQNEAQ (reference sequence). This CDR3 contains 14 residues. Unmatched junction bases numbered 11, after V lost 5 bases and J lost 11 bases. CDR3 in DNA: TGTGCCAGCAGCACGGGGACAGAAAGAACGAAACTGTTTTTT. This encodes CASSTGTERTKLFF.

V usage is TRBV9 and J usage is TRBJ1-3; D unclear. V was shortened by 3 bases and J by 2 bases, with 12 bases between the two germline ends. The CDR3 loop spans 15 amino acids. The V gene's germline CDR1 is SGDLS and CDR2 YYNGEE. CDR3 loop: CASSAISAPGNTIYF. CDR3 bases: TGTGCCAGCAGCGCCATTAGCGCCCCTGGAAACACCATATATTTT.

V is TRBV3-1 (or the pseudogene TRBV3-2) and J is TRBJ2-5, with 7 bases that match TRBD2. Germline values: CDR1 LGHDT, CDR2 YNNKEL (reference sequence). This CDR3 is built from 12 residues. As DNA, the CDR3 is TGTGCGGCGAGCGGGGTGGAAGAGACCCAGTACTTC. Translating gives CAASGVEETQYF.

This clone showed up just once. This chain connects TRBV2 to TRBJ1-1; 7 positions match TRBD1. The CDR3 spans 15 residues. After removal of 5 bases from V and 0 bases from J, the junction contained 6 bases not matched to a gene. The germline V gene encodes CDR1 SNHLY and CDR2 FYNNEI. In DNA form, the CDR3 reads TGTGCCAGCAGTCTACGACAGGGACTGAACACTGAAGCTTTCTTT. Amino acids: CASSLRQGLNTEAFF.

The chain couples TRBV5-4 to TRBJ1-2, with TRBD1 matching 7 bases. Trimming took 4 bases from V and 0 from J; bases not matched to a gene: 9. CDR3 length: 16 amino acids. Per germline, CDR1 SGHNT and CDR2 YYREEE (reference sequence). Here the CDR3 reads CASSSTTGTANYGYTF. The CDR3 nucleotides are TGTGCCAGCAGCAGCACGACAGGGACGGCTAACTATGGCTACACCTTC.

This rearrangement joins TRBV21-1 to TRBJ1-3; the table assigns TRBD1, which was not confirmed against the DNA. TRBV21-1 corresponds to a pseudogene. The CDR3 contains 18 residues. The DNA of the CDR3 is TGTGCCAGGTTCCTCGGGGACAGTACGAACCGCTCTGGAAACACCATATATTTT. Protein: CARFLGDSTNRSGNTIYF.

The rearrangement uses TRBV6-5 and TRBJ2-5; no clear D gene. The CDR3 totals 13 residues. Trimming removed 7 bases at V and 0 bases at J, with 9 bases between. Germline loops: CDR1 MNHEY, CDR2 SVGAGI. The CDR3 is CASTQLYQETQYF. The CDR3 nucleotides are TGTGCCAGCACTCAACTGTACCAAGAGACCCAGTACTTC.

The CDR3 here is CASGQGRGNTIYF. CDR3 DNA sequence: TGTGCCAGCGGACAGGGACGGGGAAACACCATATATTTT. The V gene is TRBV2, the J gene TRBJ1-3; TRBD1 agrees at 8 bases. This CDR3 is built from 13 residues. After removal of 8 bases from V and 4 bases from J, the junction contained 4 bases not matched to a gene. Germline V gives CDR1 SNHLY, CDR2 FYNNEI.

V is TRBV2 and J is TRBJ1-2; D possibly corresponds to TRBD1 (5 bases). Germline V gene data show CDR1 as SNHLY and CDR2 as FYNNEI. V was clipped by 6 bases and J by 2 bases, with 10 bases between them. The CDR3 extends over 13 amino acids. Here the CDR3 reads CASRMDINYGYTF. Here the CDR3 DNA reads TGTGCCAGCAGGATGGACATCAACTATGGCTACACCTTC.

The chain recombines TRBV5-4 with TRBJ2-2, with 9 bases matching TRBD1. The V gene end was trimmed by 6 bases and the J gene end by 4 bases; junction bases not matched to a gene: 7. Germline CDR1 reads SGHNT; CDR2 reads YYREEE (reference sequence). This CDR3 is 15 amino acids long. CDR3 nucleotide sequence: TGTGCCAGCAACAACAGGGGGCGTCGCACCGGGGAGCTGTTTTTT. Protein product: CASNNRGRRTGELFF.

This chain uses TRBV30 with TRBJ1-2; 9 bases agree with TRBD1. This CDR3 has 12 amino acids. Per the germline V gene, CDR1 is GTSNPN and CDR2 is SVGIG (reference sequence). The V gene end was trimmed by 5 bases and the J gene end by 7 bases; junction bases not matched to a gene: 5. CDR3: CAWGTGSFGYTF. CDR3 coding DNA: TGTGCCTGGGGGACAGGGTCTTTTGGCTACACCTTC.

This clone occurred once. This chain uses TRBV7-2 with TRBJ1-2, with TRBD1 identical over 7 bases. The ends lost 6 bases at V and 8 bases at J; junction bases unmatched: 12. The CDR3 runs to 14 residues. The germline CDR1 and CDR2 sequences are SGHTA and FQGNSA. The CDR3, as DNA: TGTGCCAGCAGTTCCTGGACAGGCGCCGGAGGCTACACCTTC. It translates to CASSSWTGAGGYTF. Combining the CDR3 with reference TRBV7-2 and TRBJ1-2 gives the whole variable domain GAGVSQSPSNKVTEKGKDVELRCDPISGHTALYWYRQSLGQGLEFLIYFQGNSAPDKSGLPSDRFSAERTGGSVSTLTIQRTQQEDSAVYLCASSSWTGAGGYTFGSGTRLTVV.

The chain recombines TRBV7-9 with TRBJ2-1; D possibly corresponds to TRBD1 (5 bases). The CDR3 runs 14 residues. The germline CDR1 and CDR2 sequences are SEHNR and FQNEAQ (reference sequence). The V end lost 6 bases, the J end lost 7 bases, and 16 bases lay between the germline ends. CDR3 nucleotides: TGTGCCAGCAGTTCTGCAGGGTGGGGAAATGAGCAGTTCTTC. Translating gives CASSSAGWGNEQFF.

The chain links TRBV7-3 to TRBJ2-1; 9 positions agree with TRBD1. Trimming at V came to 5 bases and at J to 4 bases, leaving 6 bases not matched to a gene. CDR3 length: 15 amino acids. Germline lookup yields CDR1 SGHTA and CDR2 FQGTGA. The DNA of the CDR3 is TGTGCCAGCAGCGCGGGACAGGGAGTATACAATGAGCAGTTCTTC. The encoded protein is CASSAGQGVYNEQFF.

The CDR3 DNA reads as TGTGCCAGCAGTTACGGAGGCCGTACCTACGAGCAGTACTTC. It yields the protein CASSYGGRTYEQYF. This sequence joins TRBV6-5 and TRBJ2-7, with D possibly being TRBD2 (5 bases). Trimming stripped 2 bases from V and 2 bases from J, with 10 bases between. Per germline, CDR1 MNHEY and CDR2 SVGAGI. The CDR3 has 14 amino acids.

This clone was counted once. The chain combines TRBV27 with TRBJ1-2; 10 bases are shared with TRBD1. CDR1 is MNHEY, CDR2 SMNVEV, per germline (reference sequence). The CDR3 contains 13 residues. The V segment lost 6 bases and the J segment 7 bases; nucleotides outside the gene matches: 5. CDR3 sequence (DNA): TGTGCCAGCAGGATGACAGGGGGCAGTGGCTACACCTTC. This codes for CASRMTGGSGYTF.

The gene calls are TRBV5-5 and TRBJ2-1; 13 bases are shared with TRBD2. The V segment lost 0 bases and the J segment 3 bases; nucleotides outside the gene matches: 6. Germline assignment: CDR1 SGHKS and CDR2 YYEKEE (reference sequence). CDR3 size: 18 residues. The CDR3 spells CASSLGLAGGSVYNEQFF. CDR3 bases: TGTGCCAGCAGCTTGGGACTAGCGGGGGGCTCGGTCTACAATGAGCAGTTCTTC.

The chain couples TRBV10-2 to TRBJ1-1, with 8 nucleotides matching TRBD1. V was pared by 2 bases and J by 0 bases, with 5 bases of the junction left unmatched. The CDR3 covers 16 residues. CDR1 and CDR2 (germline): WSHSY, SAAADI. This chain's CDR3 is CASSEAGRGLNTEAFF. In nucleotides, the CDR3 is TGCGCCAGCAGTGAGGCTGGCAGGGGGCTGAACACTGAAGCTTTCTTT.

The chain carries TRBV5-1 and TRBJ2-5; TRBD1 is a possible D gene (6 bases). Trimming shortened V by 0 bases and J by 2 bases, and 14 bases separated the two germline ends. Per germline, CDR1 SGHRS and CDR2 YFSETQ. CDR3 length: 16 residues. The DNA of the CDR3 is TGCGCCAGCAGCTTGGCCAATACAGGGTTTCAAGAGACCCAGTACTTC. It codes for CASSLANTGFQETQYF.

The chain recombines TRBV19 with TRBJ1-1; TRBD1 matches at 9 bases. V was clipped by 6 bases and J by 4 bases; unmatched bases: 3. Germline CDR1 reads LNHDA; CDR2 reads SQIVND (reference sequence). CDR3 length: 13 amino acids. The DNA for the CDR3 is TGTGCCAGTAGCGAGGACAGGGGCACTGAAGCTTTCTTT. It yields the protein CASSEDRGTEAFF.